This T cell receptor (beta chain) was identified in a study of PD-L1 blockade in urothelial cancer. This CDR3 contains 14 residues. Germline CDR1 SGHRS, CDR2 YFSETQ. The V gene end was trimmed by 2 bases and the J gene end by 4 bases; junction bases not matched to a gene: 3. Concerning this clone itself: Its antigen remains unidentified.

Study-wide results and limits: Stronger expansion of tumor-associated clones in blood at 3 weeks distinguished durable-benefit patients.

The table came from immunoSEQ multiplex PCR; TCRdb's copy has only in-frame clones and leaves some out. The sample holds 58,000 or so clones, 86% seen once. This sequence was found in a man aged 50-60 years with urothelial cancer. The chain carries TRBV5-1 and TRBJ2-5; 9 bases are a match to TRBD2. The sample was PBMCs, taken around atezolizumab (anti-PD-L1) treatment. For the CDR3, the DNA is TGCGCCAGCAGCTTTAGCGGGAGAATAGAGACCCAGTACTTC. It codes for CASSFSGRIETQYF. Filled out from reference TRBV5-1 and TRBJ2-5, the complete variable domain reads KAGVTQTPRYLIKTRGQQVTLSCSPISGHRSVSWYQQTPGQGLQFLFEYFSETQRNKGNFPGRFSGRQFSNSRSEMNVSTLELGDSALYLCASSFSGRIETQYFGPGTRLLVL.